Listed here are 17 T cell receptor beta chains from one sample, sequenced in a study of T cells in narcolepsy. Libraries were prepared by immunoSEQ multiplex PCR; TCRdb keeps only in-frame clonotypes and omits some of them. Of about 32,000 clones in the sample, roughly four fifths are singletons; the top ten hold about 0.66%. The specimen sequenced was memory (CD45RA-) CD4+ T cells from blood. The receptors come from a human donor in good health.

The chain carries TRBV6-1 and TRBJ1-1, with 9 bases identical to TRBD1. V shed 6 bases and J 0 bases; nucleotides not matched to a gene: 2. The CDR3 spans 14 residues. CDR1 MNHNS and CDR2 SASEGT come from the germline V gene. The CDR3 nucleotides are TGTGCCAGCAGACAGGGGGCCTTGAACACTGAAGCTTTCTTT. This codes for CASRQGALNTEAFF.

The V gene is TRBV15, the J gene TRBJ2-5; TRBD2 aligns across 9 bases. The CDR3 runs to 17 residues. Germline assignment: CDR1 LNHNV and CDR2 YYDKDF (reference sequence). The V and J ends lost 2 bases and 5 bases, in that order; junction bases with no gene match: 12. The CDR3 DNA is TGTGCCACCAGCAGAACTCGCCTAGCGGGGTCCGGGGAGACCCAGTACTTC. Translated, it gives CATSRTRLAGSGETQYF.

The chain links TRBV7-2 to TRBJ1-1; D is possibly TRBD1 (6 bases). In germline, CDR1 is SGHTA, CDR2 FQGNSA. CDR3 length: 14 residues. V shed 2 bases and J shed 1 base, with 8 bases lying between them. CDR3 in amino acids: CASSLLGQNTEAFF. The CDR3 bases are TGTGCCAGCAGCTTATTGGGACAGAACACTGAAGCTTTCTTT.

The chain uses TRBV28 and TRBJ1-5; D is uncertain. V gave up 5 bases and J gave up 3 bases, with 14 bases separating them. The CDR3 is made up of 15 amino acids. Germline CDR1 is MDHEN and CDR2 is SYDVKM. CDR3: CASSTRTGYNQPQHF. The CDR3 DNA reads as TGTGCCAGCAGTACCCGAACGGGGTACAATCAGCCCCAGCATTTT.

To note about this clone: Other DNA sequences in the same sample also yield this CDR3. CDR3 coding DNA: TGTGCCAGCAGTTTAGGACAGGGGGCGGCTGGAAACACCATATATTTT. This encodes CASSLGQGAAGNTIYF. This chain links TRBV28 with TRBJ1-3; 11 bases agree with TRBD1. The junction had 2 bases not matched to a gene; V was cut back by 2 bases and J by 2 bases. The CDR3 runs 16 residues. Germline V gene sequence: CDR1 MDHEN, CDR2 SYDVKM.

This chain connects TRBV18 to TRBJ1-5; D is possibly TRBD1 (5 bases). The CDR3 covers 14 residues. Germline values: CDR1 KGHSH, CDR2 LQKENI. V dropped 5 bases and J dropped 2 bases, with 10 bases sitting between them. The CDR3 coding sequence is TGTGCCAGCTCAGCCGACAGCGGCAATCAGCCCCAGCATTTT. It translates to CASSADSGNQPQHF.

This clone has just a few counts. The gene calls are TRBV7-9 and TRBJ1-2; D unresolved. CDR1 is SEHNR and CDR2 is FQNEAQ in the germline V gene (reference sequence). V shed 1 base and J shed 9 bases, with 9 bases lying between them. CDR3 length: 12 amino acids. The CDR3 sequence is CASSLEEGSYTF. CDR3 sequence (DNA): TGTGCCAGCAGCTTAGAAGAGGGTAGCTACACCTTC.

This clone was seen a single time. The chain links TRBV5-1 to TRBJ1-5; 9 positions match TRBD1. CDR1 and CDR2 from the germline V gene are SGHRS and YFSETQ. This CDR3 contains 15 residues. J lost 7 bases, V lost 0 bases, and 5 bases had no gene match. The CDR3 reads CASSLGQGDRQPQHF. The CDR3 DNA follows: TGCGCCAGCAGCTTGGGACAGGGGGATCGGCAGCCCCAGCATTTT.

V usage is TRBV5-6 and J usage is TRBJ1-5; D is ambiguous. Germline V lookup: CDR1 SGHDT, CDR2 YYEEEE. The CDR3 runs 14 residues. Trimming left V 2 bases short and J 5 bases short, with 11 bases between. The CDR3 DNA is TGTGCCAGCAGCTTTTCAGGAGGTTATCAGCCCCAGCATTTT. As protein: CASSFSGGYQPQHF.

This chain links TRBV19 with TRBJ1-1; D is ambiguous. The ends were cut back, 3 bases at V and 4 bases at J, with 18 bases in the middle. The CDR3 length is 16 residues. Germline CDR1 is LNHDA and CDR2 is SQIVND (reference sequence). For the CDR3, the DNA is TGTGCCAGTAGTATGGGATTCAAGGGTCCTGCCACTGAAGCTTTCTTT. It translates to CASSMGFKGPATEAFF.

By proportion, this clone is medium-sized (0.01 to 0.1%). The V and J genes are TRBV5-6 and TRBJ2-7, with a weak D call TRBD2 (7 bases). Trimming shortened V by 6 bases and J by 2 bases, and 18 bases separated the two germline ends. The CDR3 has 15 residues. The V gene's germline CDR1 is SGHDT and CDR2 YYEEEE. CDR3: CASTPKGGVPYEQYV. CDR3 DNA: TGTGCCAGCACCCCGAAGGGGGGGGTTCCCTACGAGCAGTACGTC.

The V gene is TRBV11-2, the J gene TRBJ1-3; no clear D gene. This CDR3 comprises 14 residues. V was clipped by 5 bases and J by 1 base, with 9 bases between them. Germline-derived CDR1 and CDR2 are SGHAT and FQNNGV. The CDR3 nucleotides are TGTGCCAGCAGCCTAAGGGAGTCTGGAAACACCATATATTTT. It is translated as CASSLRESGNTIYF.

The J gene is TRBJ2-7, the V gene TRBV21-1; the table's D gene call, TRBD2, was not cross checked with the DNA. TRBV21-1 is annotated as a pseudogene. The length of the CDR3 is 15 residues. The CDR3 nucleotides are TGTGCCAGCAGCAACCGGGTTAGCGGGGGGTGGTGGCAGTACGTC. It yields the protein CASSNRVSGGWWQYV.

Only a few counts were recorded for this clone. The V and J genes are TRBV7-2 and TRBJ2-2; D remains ambiguous. Looked up from germline, CDR1 is SGHTA and CDR2 is FQGNSA. The CDR3 has 14 amino acids. V was shortened by 2 bases and J by 7 bases, with 11 bases between the two germline ends. CDR3 amino acids: CASSLLGPNGELFF. In nucleotides, the CDR3 is TGTGCCAGCAGCTTACTGGGCCCCAACGGGGAGCTGTTTTTT.

The chain couples TRBV6-5 to TRBJ2-3; 10 bases are a match to TRBD1. The trim removed 4 bases at V and 3 bases at J, leaving 4 bases unmatched. The germline V gene has CDR1 MNHEY and CDR2 SVGAGI. The CDR3 spans 15 residues. The CDR3 bases are TGTGCCAGCAGTTCCGGACAGGGGGGAACAGATACGCAGTATTTT. Its translation is CASSSGQGGTDTQYF.

The chain uses TRBV5-4 and TRBJ1-4; 7 bases line up with TRBD1. This CDR3 is 16 amino acids long. CDR1 and CDR2 from the germline V gene are SGHNT and YYREEE (reference sequence). Losses at the gene ends were 0 bases for V and 5 bases for J; bases not matched to a gene: 7. The CDR3 DNA is TGTGCCAGCAGCTTGGCACGACCAGGGGGGAATGAAAAACTGTTTTTT. Its protein product is CASSLARPGGNEKLFF.

This clone counts as medium-sized. The rearrangement links TRBV7-9 to TRBJ1-1, with D unresolved. Trimming left V 1 base short and J 2 bases short, with 5 bases between. The CDR3 sequence is 13 residues long. Germline CDR1 reads SEHNR; CDR2 reads FQNEAQ (reference sequence). The DNA for the CDR3 is TGTGCCAGCAGCTTAGTATACAACACTGAAGCTTTCTTT. Translating it yields CASSLVYNTEAFF.